Listed below are T cell receptor beta chains from one sample, sequenced in a study of OX40 agonist ivuxolimab in advanced cancers. Profiling relied on immunoSEQ multiplex PCR, and the TCRdb table lists in-frame clones only, not all of them. The sample shows approximately 70,000 clones, approximately 85% of them seen only once. The sequencing here drew on CD4+ or CD8+ T cells sorted from blood, taken in a trial of the OX40 agonist ivuxolimab. The receptor source for this set is an adult with an advanced solid tumor such as melanoma, head and neck, liver or kidney cancer. Each CDR3 is given with its conserved first and last residue. Not all rows give a size; the values are once, few, many and, for expanded clones, a class.

J gene | V gene | clone size | CDR3 protein
TRBJ2-4 | TRBV5-1 | . | CASRTGGSGKNIQYF
. | TRBV11-3 | . | CASSLDAGNEQYF
TRBJ2-5 | TRBV30 | few | CAWSVILTGQRRTQYF
TRBJ2-1 | TRBV5-4 | . | CASSPSPYNEQFF
TRBJ1-2 | TRBV6-4 | . | CASRGNGDGYTF
TRBJ2-7 | TRBV27 | once | CASSLLGPHYEQYF
TRBJ1-1 | TRBV5-8 | . | CASSFDNRIEAFF
TRBJ1-3 | TRBV7-8 | . | CASSFSGNTIYF
TRBJ2-1 | TRBV9 | . | CASSVGLAGVSSSYNEQFF
TRBJ2-7 | TRBV28 | . | CASEPWLRKEQYF
TRBJ2-3 | TRBV30 | . | CAWSATEISGRYTDTQYF
TRBJ2-7 | TRBV6-1 | . | CASSAWGQPEQYF
TRBJ1-2 | TRBV9 | . | CASSVRGQGSGGYTF
TRBJ1-1 | TRBV2 | . | CASRAGEDTEAFF
TRBJ1-1 | TRBV19 | once | CASSSTAYTEAFF
TRBJ2-2 | TRBV5-1 | . | CASSFTGDTGELFF
TRBJ2-1 | TRBV7-9 | once | CASSLSGARFQFF
TRBJ2-7 | TRBV6-1 | . | CASSEAPGGRMEQYF
TRBJ1-1 | TRBV5-4 | . | CASSLEGARGNTEAFF
TRBJ2-1 | TRBV11-2 | . | CASSWGLASNDEQFF
TRBJ2-2 | TRBV7-9 | . | CASSLTMDTGELFF